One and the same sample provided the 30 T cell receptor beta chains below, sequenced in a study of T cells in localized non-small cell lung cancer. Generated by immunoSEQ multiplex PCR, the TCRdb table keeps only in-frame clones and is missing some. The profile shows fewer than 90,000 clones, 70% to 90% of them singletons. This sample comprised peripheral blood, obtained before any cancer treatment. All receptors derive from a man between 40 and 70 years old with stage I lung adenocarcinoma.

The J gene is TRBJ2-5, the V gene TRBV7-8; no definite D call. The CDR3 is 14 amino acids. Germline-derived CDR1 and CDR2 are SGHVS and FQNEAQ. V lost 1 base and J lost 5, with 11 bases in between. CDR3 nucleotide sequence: TGTGCCAGCAGCTTAGTGAGCCTCCGGGAGACCCAGTACTTC. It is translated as CASSLVSLRETQYF.

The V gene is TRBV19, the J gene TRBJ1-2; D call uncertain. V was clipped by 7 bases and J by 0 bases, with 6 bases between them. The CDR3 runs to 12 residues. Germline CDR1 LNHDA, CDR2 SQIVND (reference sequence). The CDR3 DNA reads TGTGCCAGTACCCGGTCTAACTATGGCTACACCTTC. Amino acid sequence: CASTRSNYGYTF.

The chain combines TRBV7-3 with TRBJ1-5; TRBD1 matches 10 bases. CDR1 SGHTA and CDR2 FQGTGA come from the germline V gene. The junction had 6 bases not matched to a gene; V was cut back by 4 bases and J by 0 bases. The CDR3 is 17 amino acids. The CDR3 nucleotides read TGTGCCAGCAGCTCGACAGGGGGCCCCTATAGCAATCAGCCCCAGCATTTT. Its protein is CASSSTGGPYSNQPQHF.

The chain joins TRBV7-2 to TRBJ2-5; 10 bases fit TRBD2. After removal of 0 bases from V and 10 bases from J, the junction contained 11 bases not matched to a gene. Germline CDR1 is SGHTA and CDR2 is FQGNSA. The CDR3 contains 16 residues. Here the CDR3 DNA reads TGTGCCAGCAGCTTAGCGCTAGCGGGGGCCGCTAAGATCCAGTACTTC. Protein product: CASSLALAGAAKIQYF. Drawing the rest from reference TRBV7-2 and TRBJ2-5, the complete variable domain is GAGVSQSPSNKVTEKGKDVELRCDPISGHTALYWYRQSLGQGLEFLIYFQGNSAPDKSGLPSDRFSAERTGGSVSTLTIQRTQQEDSAVYLCASSLALAGAAKIQYFGPGTRLLVL.

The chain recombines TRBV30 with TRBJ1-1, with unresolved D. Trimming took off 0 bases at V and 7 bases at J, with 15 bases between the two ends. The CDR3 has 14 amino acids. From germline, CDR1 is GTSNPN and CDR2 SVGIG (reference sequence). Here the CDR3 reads CAWSVSGTPLEAFF. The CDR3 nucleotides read TGTGCCTGGAGTGTTAGTGGCACCCCCCTTGAAGCTTTCTTT.

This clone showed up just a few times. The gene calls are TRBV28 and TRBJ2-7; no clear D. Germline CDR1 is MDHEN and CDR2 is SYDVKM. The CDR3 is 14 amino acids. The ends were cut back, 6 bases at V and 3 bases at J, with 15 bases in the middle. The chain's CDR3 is CASRQTIGIYEQYF. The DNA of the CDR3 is TGTGCCAGCAGACAAACGATTGGTATCTACGAGCAGTACTTC.

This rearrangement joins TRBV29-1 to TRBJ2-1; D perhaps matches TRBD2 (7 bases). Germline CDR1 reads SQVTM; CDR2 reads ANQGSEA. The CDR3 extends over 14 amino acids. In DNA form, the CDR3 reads TGCACCACCGAGGGGGGGGTCTCCTACAATGAGCAGTTCTTC. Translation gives CTTEGGVSYNEQFF.

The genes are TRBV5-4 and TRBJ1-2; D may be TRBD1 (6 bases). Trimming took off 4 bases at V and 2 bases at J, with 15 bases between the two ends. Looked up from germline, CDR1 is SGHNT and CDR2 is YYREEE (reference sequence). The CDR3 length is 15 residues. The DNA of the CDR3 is TGTGCCAGCAGCGATTCTGCAGGGGCCAACTATGGCTACACCTTC. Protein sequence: CASSDSAGANYGYTF. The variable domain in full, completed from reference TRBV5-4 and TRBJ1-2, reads ETGVTQSPTHLIKTRGQQVTLRCSSQSGHNTVSWYQQALGQGPQFIFQYYREEENGRGNFPPRFSGLQFPNYSSELNVNALELDDSALYLCASSDSAGANYGYTFGSGTRLTVV.

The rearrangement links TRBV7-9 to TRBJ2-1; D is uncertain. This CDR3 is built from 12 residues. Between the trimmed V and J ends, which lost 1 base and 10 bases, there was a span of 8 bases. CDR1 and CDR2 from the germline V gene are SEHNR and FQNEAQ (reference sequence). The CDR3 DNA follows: TGTGCCAGCAGCTTAGGTGGTTGGGAGCAGTTCTTC. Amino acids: CASSLGGWEQFF.

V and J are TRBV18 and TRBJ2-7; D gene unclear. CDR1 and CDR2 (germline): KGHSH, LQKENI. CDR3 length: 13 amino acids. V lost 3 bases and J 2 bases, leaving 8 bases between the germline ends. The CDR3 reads CASSPSGPYEQYF. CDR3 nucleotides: TGTGCCAGCTCACCCTCAGGCCCCTACGAGCAGTACTTC.

The CDR3 bases are TGTGCCTGGTTGGGACAGCGGGTGAATTCACCCCTCCACTTT. It translates to CAWLGQRVNSPLHF. The rearrangement joins TRBV30 to TRBJ1-6; 7 bases fit TRBD1. Germline loops: CDR1 GTSNPN, CDR2 SVGIG (reference sequence). The CDR3 consists of 14 residues. J gave up 7 bases and V 5 bases, and 8 bases lay outside the gene matches.

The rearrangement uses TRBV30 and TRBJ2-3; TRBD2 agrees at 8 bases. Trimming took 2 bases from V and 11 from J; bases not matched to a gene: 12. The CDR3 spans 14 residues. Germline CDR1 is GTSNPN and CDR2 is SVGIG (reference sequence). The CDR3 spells CAWSPGLGARGQYF. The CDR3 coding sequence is TGTGCCTGGAGTCCGGGACTAGGAGCTCGGGGGCAGTATTTT.

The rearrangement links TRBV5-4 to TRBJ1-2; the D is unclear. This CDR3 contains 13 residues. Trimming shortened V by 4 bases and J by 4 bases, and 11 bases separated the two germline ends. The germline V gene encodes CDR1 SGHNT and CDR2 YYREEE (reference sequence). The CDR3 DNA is TGTGCCAGCAGCCGTGACGGAACCTATGGCTACACCTTC. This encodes CASSRDGTYGYTF.

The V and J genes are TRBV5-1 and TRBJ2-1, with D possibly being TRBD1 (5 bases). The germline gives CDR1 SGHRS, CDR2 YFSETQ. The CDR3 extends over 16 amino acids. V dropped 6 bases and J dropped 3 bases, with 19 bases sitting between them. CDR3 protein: CASTSGHALVYNEQFF. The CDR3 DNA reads TGCGCCAGCACCTCCGGACACGCCCTGGTCTACAATGAGCAGTTCTTC. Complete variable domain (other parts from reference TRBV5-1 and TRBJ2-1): KAGVTQTPRYLIKTRGQQVTLSCSPISGHRSVSWYQQTPGQGLQFLFEYFSETQRNKGNFPGRFSGRQFSNSRSEMNVSTLELGDSALYLCASTSGHALVYNEQFFGPGTRLTVL.

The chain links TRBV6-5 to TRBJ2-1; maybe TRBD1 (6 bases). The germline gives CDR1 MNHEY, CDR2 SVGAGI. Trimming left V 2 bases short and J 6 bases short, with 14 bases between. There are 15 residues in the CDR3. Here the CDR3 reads CASSYDRLFINEQFF. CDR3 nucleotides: TGTGCCAGCAGTTACGACAGGCTATTTATCAATGAGCAGTTCTTC.

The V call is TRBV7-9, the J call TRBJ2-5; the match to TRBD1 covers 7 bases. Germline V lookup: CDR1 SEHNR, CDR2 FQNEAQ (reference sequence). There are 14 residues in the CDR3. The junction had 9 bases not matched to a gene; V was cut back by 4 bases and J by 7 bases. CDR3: CASSSLTGVGTQYF. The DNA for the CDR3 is TGTGCCAGCAGCTCGCTCACAGGGGTGGGGACCCAGTACTTC.

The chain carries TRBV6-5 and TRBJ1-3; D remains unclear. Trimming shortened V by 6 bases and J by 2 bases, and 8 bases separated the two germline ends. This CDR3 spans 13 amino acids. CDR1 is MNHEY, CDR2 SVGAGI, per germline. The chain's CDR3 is CASRPGPGNTIYF. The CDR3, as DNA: TGTGCCAGCAGACCGGGCCCTGGAAACACCATATATTTT.

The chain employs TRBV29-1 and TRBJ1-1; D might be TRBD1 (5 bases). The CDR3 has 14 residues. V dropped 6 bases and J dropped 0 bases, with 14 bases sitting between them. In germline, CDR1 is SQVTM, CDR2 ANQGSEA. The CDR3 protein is CSVRPRGMNTEAFF. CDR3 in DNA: TGCAGCGTCAGACCCCGGGGCATGAACACTGAAGCTTTCTTT.

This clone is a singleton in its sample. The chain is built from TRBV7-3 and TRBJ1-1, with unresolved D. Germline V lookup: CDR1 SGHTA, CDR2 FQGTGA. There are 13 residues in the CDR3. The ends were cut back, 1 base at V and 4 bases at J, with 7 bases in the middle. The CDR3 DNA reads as TGTGCCAGCAGCTTAAATATGCGCACTGAAGCTTTCTTT. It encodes CASSLNMRTEAFF.

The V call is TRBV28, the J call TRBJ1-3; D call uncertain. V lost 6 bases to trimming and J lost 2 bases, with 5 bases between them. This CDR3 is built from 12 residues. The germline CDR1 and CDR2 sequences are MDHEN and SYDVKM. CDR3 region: CASRDPGNTIYF. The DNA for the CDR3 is TGTGCCAGCAGAGACCCTGGAAACACCATATATTTT.

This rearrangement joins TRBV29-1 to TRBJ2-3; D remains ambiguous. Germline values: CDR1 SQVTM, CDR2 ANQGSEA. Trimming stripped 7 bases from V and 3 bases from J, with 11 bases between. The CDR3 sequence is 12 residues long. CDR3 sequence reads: CSGGRGTDTQYF. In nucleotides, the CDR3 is TGCAGCGGAGGACGCGGAACAGATACGCAGTATTTT.

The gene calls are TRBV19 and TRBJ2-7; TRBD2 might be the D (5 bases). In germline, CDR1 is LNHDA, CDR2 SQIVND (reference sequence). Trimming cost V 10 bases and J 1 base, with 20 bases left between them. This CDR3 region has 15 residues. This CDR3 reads CATATGRLPSYEQYF. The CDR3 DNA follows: TGTGCCACCGCGACGGGGAGACTACCTTCCTACGAGCAGTACTTC. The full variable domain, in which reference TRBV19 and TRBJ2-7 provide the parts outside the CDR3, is DGGITQSPKYLFRKEGQNVTLSCEQNLNHDAMYWYRQDPGQGLRLIYYSQIVNDFQKGDIAEGYSVSREKKESFPLTVTSAQKNPTAFYLCATATGRLPSYEQYFGPGTRLTVT.

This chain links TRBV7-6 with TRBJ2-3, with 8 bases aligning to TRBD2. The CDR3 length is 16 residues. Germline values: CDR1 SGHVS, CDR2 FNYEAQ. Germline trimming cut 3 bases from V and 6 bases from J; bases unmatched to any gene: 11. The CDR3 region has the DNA TGTGCCAGCAGCTTCGGAGCGGGAGTGTATGGGGATACGCAGTATTTT. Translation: CASSFGAGVYGDTQYF.

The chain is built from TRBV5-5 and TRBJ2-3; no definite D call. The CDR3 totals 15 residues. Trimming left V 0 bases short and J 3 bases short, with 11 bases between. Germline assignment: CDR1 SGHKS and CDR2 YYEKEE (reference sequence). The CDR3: CASSLGSSRTDTQYF. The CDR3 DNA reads TGTGCCAGCAGCTTGGGAAGCAGCAGAACAGATACGCAGTATTTT. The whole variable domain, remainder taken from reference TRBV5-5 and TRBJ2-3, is DAGVTQSPTHLIKTRGQQVTLRCSPISGHKSVSWYQQVLGQGPQFIFQYYEKEERGRGNFPDRFSARQFPNYSSELNVNALLLGDSALYLCASSLGSSRTDTQYFGPGTRLTVL.

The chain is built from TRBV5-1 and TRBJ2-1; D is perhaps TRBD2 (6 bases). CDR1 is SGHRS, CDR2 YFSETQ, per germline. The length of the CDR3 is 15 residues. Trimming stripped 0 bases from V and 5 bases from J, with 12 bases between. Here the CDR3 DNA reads TGCGCCAGCAGCTTGGGCGGCGGGGCTAACAATGAGCAGTTCTTC. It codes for CASSLGGGANNEQFF. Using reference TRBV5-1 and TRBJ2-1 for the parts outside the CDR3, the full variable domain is KAGVTQTPRYLIKTRGQQVTLSCSPISGHRSVSWYQQTPGQGLQFLFEYFSETQRNKGNFPGRFSGRQFSNSRSEMNVSTLELGDSALYLCASSLGGGANNEQFFGPGTRLTVL.

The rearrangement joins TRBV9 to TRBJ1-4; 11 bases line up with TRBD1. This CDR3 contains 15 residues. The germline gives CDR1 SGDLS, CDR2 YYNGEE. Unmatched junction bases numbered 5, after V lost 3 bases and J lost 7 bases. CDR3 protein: CASSARGTGGEKLFF. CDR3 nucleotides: TGTGCCAGCAGCGCTAGGGGGACAGGGGGTGAAAAACTGTTTTTT.

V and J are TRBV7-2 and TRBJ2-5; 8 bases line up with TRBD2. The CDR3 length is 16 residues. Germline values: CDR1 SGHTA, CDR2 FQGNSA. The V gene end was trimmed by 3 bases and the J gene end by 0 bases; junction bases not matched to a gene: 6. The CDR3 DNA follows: TGTGCCAGCAGCTTGCCAGGACTAGCTAACCAAGAGACCCAGTACTTC. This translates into CASSLPGLANQETQYF.

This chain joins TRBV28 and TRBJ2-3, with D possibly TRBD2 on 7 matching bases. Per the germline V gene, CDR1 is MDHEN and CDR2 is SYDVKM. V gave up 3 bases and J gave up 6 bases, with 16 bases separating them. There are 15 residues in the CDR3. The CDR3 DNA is TGTGCCAGCAGTTTGGCGGGGGCTGGGTTGGATACGCAGTATTTT. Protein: CASSLAGAGLDTQYF.

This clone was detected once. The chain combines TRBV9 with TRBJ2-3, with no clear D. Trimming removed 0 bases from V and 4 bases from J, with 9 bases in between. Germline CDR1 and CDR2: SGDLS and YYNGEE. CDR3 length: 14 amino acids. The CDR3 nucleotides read TGTGCCAGCAGCGTAGCCGGCTTGGCAGATACGCAGTATTTT. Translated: CASSVAGLADTQYF.

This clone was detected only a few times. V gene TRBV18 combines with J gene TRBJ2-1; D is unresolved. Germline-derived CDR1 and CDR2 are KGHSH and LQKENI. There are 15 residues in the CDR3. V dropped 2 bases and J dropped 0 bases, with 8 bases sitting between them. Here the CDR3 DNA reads TGTGCCAGCTCACCAGGGCTCAGCTCCTACAATGAGCAGTTCTTC. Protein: CASSPGLSSYNEQFF. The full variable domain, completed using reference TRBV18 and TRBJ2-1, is NAGVMQNPRHLVRRRGQEARLRCSPMKGHSHVYWYRQLPEEGLKFMVYLQKENIIDESGMPKERFSAEFPKEGPSILRIQQVVRGDSAAYFCASSPGLSSYNEQFFGPGTRLTVL.